This entry is about one T cell receptor beta chain. Per germline, CDR1 DFQATT and CDR2 SNEGSKA (reference sequence). This CDR3 is 14 amino acids long. V lost 6 bases to trimming and J lost 1 base; unmatched junction nucleotides: 8. Libraries for TCRalpha and TCRbeta carried sample barcodes and unique molecular identifiers via 5'RACE. MiXCR was run by TCRdb on the 5' RACE reads, yielding one entry per CDR3 protein. The sample has about 270,000 distinct CDR3 sequences, 15% to 20% seen once; the top ten hold approximately 25%. This sample was taken from a study of T-cell memory formation after mild COVID-19.

V gene TRBV20-1 combines with J gene TRBJ2-5, with 7 bases matching TRBD2. What was sequenced was PBMCs or a T cell subset sorted from them (not recorded which). The sequence derives from a young man who had mild COVID-19 (a few samples of this study predate the infection). Cell type and time point are not known. CDR3 bases: TGCAGTGCAGGCCCAGCGGGGACCCAAGAGACCCAGTACTTC. It specifies CSAGPAGTQETQYF.